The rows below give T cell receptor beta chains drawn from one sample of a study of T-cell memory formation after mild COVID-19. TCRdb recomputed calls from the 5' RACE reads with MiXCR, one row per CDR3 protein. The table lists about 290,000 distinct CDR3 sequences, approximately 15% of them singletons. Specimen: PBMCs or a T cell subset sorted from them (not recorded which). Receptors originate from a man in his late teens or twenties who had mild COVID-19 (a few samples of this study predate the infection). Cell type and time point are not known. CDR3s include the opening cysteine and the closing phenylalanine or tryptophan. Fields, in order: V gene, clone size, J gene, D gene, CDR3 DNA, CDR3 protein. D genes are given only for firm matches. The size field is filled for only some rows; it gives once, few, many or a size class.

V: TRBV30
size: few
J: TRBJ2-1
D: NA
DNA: TGTGCCTGGGGTTTGGGGTGGTCCTACAATGAGCAGTTCTTC
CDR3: CAWGLGWSYNEQFF

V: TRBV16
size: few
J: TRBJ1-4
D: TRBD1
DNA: TGTGCCAGCAGCCCTCATACCGGGACAGGGTATGAAAAACTGTTTTTT
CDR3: CASSPHTGTGYEKLFF

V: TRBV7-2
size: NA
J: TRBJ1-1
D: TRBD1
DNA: TGTGCCAGCAGCTCGGGACAGTTGAAAAAGGCTTTCTTT
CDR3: CASSSGQLKKAFF

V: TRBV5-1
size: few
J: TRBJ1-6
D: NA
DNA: TGCGCCAGCAGCGGCGGGGACAAAAATTCACCCCTCCACTTT
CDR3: CASSGGDKNSPLHF

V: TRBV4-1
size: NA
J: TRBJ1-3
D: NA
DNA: TGCGCCAGCAGCCAATCCAGGGCGGGCGGAAACACCATATATTTT
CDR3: CASSQSRAGGNTIYF

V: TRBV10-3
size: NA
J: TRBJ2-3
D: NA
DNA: TGTGCCATCAGTGAGTCTTACAGGGCCGAAGATACGCAGTATTTT
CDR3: CAISESYRAEDTQYF

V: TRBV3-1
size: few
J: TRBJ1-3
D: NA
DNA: TGTGCCAGCAGCCGGGGAGCTTCTGGAAACACCATATATTTT
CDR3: CASSRGASGNTIYF

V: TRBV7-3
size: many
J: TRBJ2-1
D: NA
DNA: TGTGCCAGCAGCCCCCTAAGGGACTACAATGAGCAGTTCTTC
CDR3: CASSPLRDYNEQFF

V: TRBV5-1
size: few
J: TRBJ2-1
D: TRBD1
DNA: TGCGCCAGCAGCTTGGAGGGGGCAGGCAATGAGCAGTTCTTC
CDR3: CASSLEGAGNEQFF

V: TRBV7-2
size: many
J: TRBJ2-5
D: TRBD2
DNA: TGTGCCAGCAGGACTAGCGTTGAAGAGACCCAGTACTTC
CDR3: CASRTSVEETQYF

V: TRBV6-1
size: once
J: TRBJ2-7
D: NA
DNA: TGTGCCAGCAGTGCGGGACTTACTGTGCTCGAGCAGTACTTC
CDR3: CASSAGLTVLEQYF

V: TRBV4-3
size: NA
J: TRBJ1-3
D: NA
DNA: TGCGCCAGCAGCCAAGCGGGTACAATCTCTGGAAATACCATATATTTT
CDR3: CASSQAGTISGNTIYF

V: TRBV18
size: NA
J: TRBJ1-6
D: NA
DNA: TGTGCCAGCTCACCAACGCCACAGGGACCACCCCTCCACTTT
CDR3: CASSPTPQGPPLHF

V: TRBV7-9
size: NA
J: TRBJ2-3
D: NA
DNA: TGTGCCAGCAACGTCCTTGGAGATACGCAGTATTTT
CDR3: CASNVLGDTQYF

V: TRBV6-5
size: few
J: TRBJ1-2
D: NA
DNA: TGTGCCAGCAAATTGGCGGGAGTTGGCTACACCTTC
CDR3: CASKLAGVGYTF